The 29 T cell receptor beta chains listed next were all sequenced from one sample in a study of CD8 T cells in Susac syndrome. Reverse transcription of about 0.5 to 1 ug RNA was carried out with random hexamers. One entry per CDR3 protein results from TCRdb running MiXCR on the immunoSEQ multiplex PCR reads. The sample contains 100,000 to 150,000 distinct CDR3 sequences, approximately 95% of which appear only once. The sample consisted of CD8+ T cells from PBMCs. These receptors all come from a human donor with multiple sclerosis.

The chain is built from TRBV9 and TRBJ1-1; D gene ambiguous. The CDR3 consists of 15 residues. Germline CDR1 reads SGDLS; CDR2 reads YYNGEE. V was trimmed by 3 bases and J by 4 bases, leaving 16 bases between them. CDR3 amino acids: CASSEVRTSFTEAFF. In DNA, the CDR3 is TGTGCCAGCAGCGAGGTGCGGACCTCATTCACTGAAGCTTTCTTT.

This chain connects TRBV7-9 to TRBJ1-5; maybe TRBD1 (5 bases). The CDR3 contains 16 residues. The germline V gene has CDR1 SEHNR and CDR2 FQNEAQ (reference sequence). V lost 1 base, J lost 3 bases, and 13 bases lay in between. The CDR3 spells CASSLVGFGHNQPQHF. The CDR3 bases are TGTGCCAGCAGCTTAGTGGGGTTTGGACACAATCAGCCCCAGCATTTT.

The rearrangement links TRBV5-6 to TRBJ1-2; TRBD1 matches 7 bases. The V and J ends lost 1 base and 4 bases, in that order; junction bases with no gene match: 10. This CDR3 is built from 16 residues. Germline loops: CDR1 SGHDT, CDR2 YYEEEE. The CDR3 DNA sequence: TGTGCCAGCAGCTTGTATGGTGTGGGACAGACCTATGGCTACACCTTC. This encodes CASSLYGVGQTYGYTF.

The genes are TRBV14 and TRBJ2-2, with D unclear. The CDR3 runs to 14 residues. Trimming pared 4 bases from V and 0 bases from J, leaving 6 bases between. Germline CDR1 is SGHDN and CDR2 is FVKESK. DNA for the CDR3: TGTGCCAGCAGCCTTCGGGCGAACACCGGGGAGCTGTTTTTT. Its protein is CASSLRANTGELFF.

This clonotype appeared once. The gene calls are TRBV7-8 and TRBJ2-7; no reliable D call. This CDR3 has 14 amino acids. Germline V gene sequence: CDR1 SGHVS, CDR2 FQNEAQ. V was clipped by 5 bases and J by 6 bases, with 17 bases between them. The CDR3 sequence is CASSPTNWLVEQYF. Here the CDR3 DNA reads TGTGCCAGCAGCCCTACGAACTGGTTGGTCGAGCAGTACTTC.

The chain carries TRBV15 and TRBJ2-3; 10 bases map to TRBD2. The ends lost 8 bases at V and 0 bases at J; junction bases unmatched: 14. The germline gives CDR1 LNHNV, CDR2 YYDKDF (reference sequence). The CDR3 consists of 18 residues. The CDR3 DNA sequence: TGTGCCACCTCCAGGGGGCTAGCGGGGGCCACTAGCACAGATACGCAGTATTTT. It yields the protein CATSRGLAGATSTDTQYF.

The V and J genes are TRBV12-3 or TRBV12-4 and TRBJ2-1; the match to TRBD2 covers 7 bases. The CDR3 has 17 amino acids. V lost 3 bases and J lost 8; bases outside the gene matches: 16. This CDR3 reads CASSFPLLGGRFDEQFF. CDR3 coding DNA: TGTGCCAGCAGTTTCCCGTTGTTGGGCGGGAGATTCGATGAGCAGTTCTTC.

This clonotype was recorded once. This chain joins TRBV29-1 and TRBJ2-2; D possibly corresponds to TRBD1 (6 bases). Germline-derived CDR1 and CDR2 are SQVTM and ANQGSEA. V was cut by 4 bases and J by 3 bases, with 15 bases left in between. The CDR3 contains 15 residues. The CDR3 spells CSVVVQGGYTGELFF. In DNA, the CDR3 is TGCAGCGTTGTAGTACAGGGTGGCTACACCGGGGAGCTGTTTTTT.

The chain is built from TRBV7-8 and TRBJ2-7; perhaps TRBD1 as D (8 bases). Germline loops: CDR1 SGHVS, CDR2 FQNEAQ. CDR3 length: 16 amino acids. Trimming left V 5 bases short and J 0 bases short, with 17 bases between. DNA for the CDR3: TGTGCCAGCAGCCCGCACAGGGGGGGGGCCTCCTACGAGCAGTACGTC. Amino acid sequence: CASSPHRGGASYEQYV.

The gene calls are TRBV12-3 or TRBV12-4 and TRBJ1-5, with D uncertain. Between the trimmed V and J ends, which lost 3 bases and 2 bases, there was a span of 11 bases. The CDR3 contains 15 residues. The CDR3 region has the DNA TGTGCCAGCAGTTTGGGCCAGTCCGGCAATCAGCCCCAGCATTTT. Encoded protein: CASSLGQSGNQPQHF.

This chain joins TRBV2 and TRBJ2-2; D gene unclear. V was pared by 7 bases and J by 4 bases, with 13 bases between. The CDR3 spans 14 residues. CDR1 SNHLY and CDR2 FYNNEI come from the germline V gene. The CDR3 DNA sequence: TGTGCCAGCACTGAGGCTCCCGGCACCGGGGAGCTGTTTTTT. Amino acid sequence: CASTEAPGTGELFF.

The chain links TRBV7-8 to TRBJ1-2, with a weak D call TRBD1 (6 bases). Germline CDR1 and CDR2: SGHVS and FQNEAQ. The CDR3 has 14 amino acids. Trimming shortened V by 5 bases and J by 9 bases, and 19 bases separated the two germline ends. The CDR3 loop reads CASSPPGGVRSYTF. In DNA form, the CDR3 reads TGTGCCAGCAGCCCCCCGGGGGGCGTAAGGAGCTACACCTTC.

The V and J genes are TRBV29-1 and TRBJ1-1; no clear D gene. V lost 5 bases and J lost 0, with 10 bases in between. Per the germline V gene, CDR1 is SQVTM and CDR2 is ANQGSEA. The CDR3 has 13 residues. DNA of the CDR3: TGCAGCGTTTTCCCGGCAGTGAACACTGAAGCTTTCTTT. Translated, it gives CSVFPAVNTEAFF.

The CDR3 region is CASSLAPGRDHNEQFF. Written as DNA, the CDR3 is TGCGCCAGCAGCTTGGCCCCAGGAAGGGATCACAATGAGCAGTTCTTC. The chain combines TRBV5-1 with TRBJ2-1; D unclear. Trimming pared 0 bases from V and 5 bases from J, leaving 15 bases between. CDR3 length: 16 amino acids. In germline, CDR1 is SGHRS, CDR2 YFSETQ.

J is TRBJ2-7 and V is TRBV6-5, with D possibly matching TRBD2 (6 bases). V gave up 4 bases and J gave up 2 bases, with 24 bases separating them. The CDR3 has 18 residues. Germline loops: CDR1 MNHEY, CDR2 SVGAGI. The CDR3 loop reads CASSSPTIGGLLTYEQYF. CDR3 nucleotide sequence: TGTGCCAGCAGTTCTCCCACTATCGGGGGTCTACTTACCTACGAGCAGTACTTC.

This clonotype has a single count. This CDR3 is CASSASTWVATDTQYF. In DNA, the CDR3 is TGTGCCAGCAGCGCTAGCACGTGGGTGGCCACAGATACGCAGTATTTT. The rearrangement uses TRBV9 and TRBJ2-3; possibly TRBD2 for D (5 bases). The CDR3 loop spans 16 amino acids. V was cut by 3 bases and J by 2 bases, with 16 bases left in between. Germline V gene sequence: CDR1 SGDLS, CDR2 YYNGEE. Based on the CDR3 plus reference TRBV9 and TRBJ2-3, the full variable domain is DSGVTQTPKHLITATGQRVTLRCSPRSGDLSVYWYQQSLDQGLQFLIQYYNGEERAKGNILERFSAQQFPDLHSELNLSSLELGDSALYFCASSASTWVATDTQYFGPGTRLTVL.

V usage is TRBV30 and J usage is TRBJ1-2; D is unclear. Germline V CDR1 and CDR2: GTSNPN, SVGIG (reference sequence). Trimming shortened V by 7 bases and J by 3 bases, and 6 bases separated the two germline ends. The CDR3 extends over 10 amino acids. The CDR3 is CASEDYGYTF. The CDR3 DNA reads as TGTGCCTCAGAAGACTATGGCTACACCTTC.

This clonotype was recorded only once. V usage is TRBV4-1 and J usage is TRBJ2-5; a weak D match, TRBD2 (6 bases). V lost 1 base, J lost 2 bases, and 11 bases lay in between. The CDR3 runs 15 residues. Germline-derived CDR1 and CDR2 are MGHRA and YSYEKL. The CDR3 region is CASSQAWRGQETQYF. The CDR3 region has the DNA TGCGCCAGCAGCCAAGCGTGGCGGGGACAAGAGACCCAGTACTTC.

The rearrangement joins TRBV24-1 to TRBJ2-1; TRBD1 matches 7 bases. Germline values: CDR1 KGHDR, CDR2 SFDVKD. V lost 4 bases to trimming and J lost 0 bases; unmatched junction nucleotides: 5. The CDR3 totals 16 residues. CDR3 DNA: TGTGCCACCAGTGACAGACAGGGTAGCTCCTACAATGAGCAGTTCTTC. The encoded protein is CATSDRQGSSYNEQFF.

This chain joins TRBV27 and TRBJ2-5; D perhaps matches TRBD1 (6 bases). V dropped 7 bases and J dropped 5 bases, with 11 bases sitting between them. This CDR3 region has 12 residues. The germline V gene encodes CDR1 MNHEY and CDR2 SMNVEV (reference sequence). The CDR3, as DNA: TGTGCCAGCAACAGGGTCGGTGAGACCCAGTACTTC. This codes for CASNRVGETQYF.

A few counts support this clonotype. The rearrangement joins TRBV7-9 to TRBJ1-1; D is possibly TRBD1 (5 bases). Germline loops: CDR1 SEHNR, CDR2 FQNEAQ (reference sequence). The CDR3 spans 14 residues. The V and J ends lost 3 bases and 1 base respectively, with 9 bases between them. The CDR3 sequence: CASSFTGPNTEAFF. The CDR3 DNA follows: TGTGCCAGCAGCTTTACGGGGCCGAACACTGAAGCTTTCTTT.

The chain links TRBV6-5 to TRBJ1-1; D remains ambiguous. Trimming took 0 bases from V and 1 from J, leaving 6 bases between them. CDR1 is MNHEY, CDR2 SVGAGI, per germline. This CDR3 spans 14 amino acids. The CDR3 protein is CASSYSYTNTEAFF. The CDR3 nucleotides read TGTGCCAGCAGTTACTCATACACGAACACTGAAGCTTTCTTT.

V usage is TRBV7-9 and J usage is TRBJ2-2; TRBD2 matches at 11 bases. V trimming: 4 bases; J trimming: 6 bases; junction bases outside the gene matches: 7. CDR3 length equals 16 residues. Germline CDR1 and CDR2: SEHNR and FQNEAQ (reference sequence). The CDR3 DNA reads TGTGCCAGCAGCTACCTCCATAGCGGGGGGGCCGGGGAGCTGTTTTTT. Its protein product is CASSYLHSGGAGELFF.

The chain joins TRBV4-1 to TRBJ1-5; D gene unclear. V shed 1 base and J shed 1 base, with 8 bases lying between them. The CDR3 has 15 amino acids. Germline V gene lookup returns CDR1 MGHRA and CDR2 YSYEKL. The CDR3 nucleotides read TGCGCCAGCAGCCAAGGACTGGCAAGCAATCAGCCCCAGCATTTT. Its protein is CASSQGLASNQPQHF.

The chain uses TRBV5-1 and TRBJ2-7; 10 nucleotides align to TRBD2. J lost 2 bases, V lost 3 bases, and 2 bases had no gene match. The germline V gene has CDR1 SGHRS and CDR2 YFSETQ. The CDR3 is 14 amino acids. CDR3: CASSWTSGTYEQYV. For the CDR3, the DNA is TGCGCCAGCAGCTGGACTAGCGGAACCTACGAGCAGTACGTC.

The chain links TRBV4-1 to TRBJ2-6; perhaps TRBD1 as D (6 bases). Germline assignment: CDR1 MGHRA and CDR2 YSYEKL. The V and J ends lost 7 bases and 0 bases respectively, with 16 bases between them. This CDR3 has 17 residues. CDR3 sequence: CASTPGTLVSGANVLTF. As DNA, the CDR3 is TGCGCCAGCACGCCCGGGACACTGGTCTCTGGGGCCAACGTCCTGACTTTC.

The chain employs TRBV27 and TRBJ2-7; 8 bases match TRBD2. Germline lookup yields CDR1 MNHEY and CDR2 SMNVEV (reference sequence). The CDR3 is made up of 15 amino acids. V lost 4 bases and J lost 3; bases outside the gene matches: 8. DNA for the CDR3: TGTGCCAGCAGTTCCGGACTAGCCCCTGTCTACGAGCAGTACTTC. This encodes CASSSGLAPVYEQYF.

The chain carries TRBV6-5 and TRBJ2-7; perhaps TRBD2 as D (5 bases). V shed 2 bases and J shed 3 bases, with 8 bases lying between them. Germline V gene lookup returns CDR1 MNHEY and CDR2 SVGAGI. CDR3 length equals 13 residues. CDR3: CASSYNRDYEQYF. CDR3 coding DNA: TGTGCCAGCAGTTACAACCGGGACTACGAGCAGTACTTC.

The CDR3 bases are TGTGCCAGCAGCTCCATACTAGGGCCCTACAATGAGCAGTTCTTC. This encodes CASSSILGPYNEQFF. V usage is TRBV7-9 and J usage is TRBJ2-1, with D tentatively TRBD2 (5 bases). Germline V CDR1 and CDR2: SEHNR, FQNEAQ (reference sequence). CDR3 size: 15 residues. The germline V and J ends were trimmed by 4 bases and 2 bases, with 12 bases remaining between them.